This T cell receptor beta chain is drawn from a study of T cell repertoires in cytomegalovirus infection. TCRdb independently ran MiXCR on the reads; one entry per CDR3 protein. The sample lists 160,000 or so distinct CDR3 sequences; 20% to 25% were seen once. This clonotype has a handful of counts. Its antigen is still unknown. The CDR3 has 16 amino acids. V dropped 4 bases and J dropped 0; count of bases not matched to a gene: 8. The chain recombines TRBV12-3 or TRBV12-4 with TRBJ2-7, with TRBD2 matching over 8 bases. The sequenced sample was CD8+ T cells from cultured PBMCs, obtained from culture after CMV antigen stimulation. The receptor comes from a human donor in good health (CMV status not recorded). Some clones in this sample may be carry-over from other donors' samples. The CDR3 is CASSSPSGGASYEQYF. For the CDR3, the DNA is TGTGCCAGCAGTTCCCCCAGCGGGGGCGCCTCCTACGAGCAGTACTTC.